One sample yielded the 23 T cell receptor beta chains listed below, sequenced in a study of radiation and T cells in renal cell carcinoma. Only in-frame clones appear in the TCRdb table, and some are missing; sequencing was by immunoSEQ multiplex PCR. The sample holds fewer than 150,000 clones, 70% to 90% seen once. Time point here: blood 2 weeks post-SBRT. Stated treatment: 15 Gy SBRT to primary tumor, nephrectomy 4 weeks later. The specimen comprised blood, sampled from a patient whose treatment included radiotherapy and nephrectomy. Source of these receptors: a woman aged 65 to 85 with renal cell carcinoma.

CDR3 DNA: TGTGCCAGCTCACCGGGGGCGGCTAATGAAAAACTGTTTTTT. As protein: CASSPGAANEKLFF. This chain connects TRBV18 to TRBJ1-4, with D possibly TRBD1 on 6 matching bases. Trimming shortened V by 3 bases and J by 3 bases, and 8 bases separated the two germline ends. The CDR3 runs 14 residues. The germline gives CDR1 KGHSH, CDR2 LQKENI.

This clone was recorded once. V gene TRBV19 combines with J gene TRBJ2-7, with TRBD1 matching 9 bases. Trimming at V came to 3 bases and at J to 4 bases, leaving 7 bases not matched to a gene. Germline lookup yields CDR1 LNHDA and CDR2 SQIVND (reference sequence). The CDR3 is 15 amino acids. The CDR3 reads CASSMDGTGTYEQYF. The CDR3 DNA is TGTGCCAGTAGTATGGATGGGACAGGGACTTACGAGCAGTACTTC.

Remarks on this clone: One end of the junction fails to match germline, which may point to a read error. The chain uses TRBV5-6 and TRBJ2-7; D might be TRBD2 (6 bases). The CDR3 is 14 residues long. From germline, CDR1 is SGHDT and CDR2 YYEEEE. In DNA form, the CDR3 reads TGTGCCAGCAGTTTGGGGGGAACCCACTACGAGCAGTACTTC. Protein product: CASSLGGTHYEQYF.

The chain is built from TRBV5-4 and TRBJ2-7; D ambiguous. Germline V CDR1 and CDR2: SGHNT, YYREEE (reference sequence). The CDR3 is 15 residues long. The V and J ends lost 0 bases and 0 bases respectively, with 10 bases between them. The DNA for the CDR3 is TGTGCCAGCAGCTTGGAAGGCTCCCTCTCCTACGAGCAGTACTTC. As protein: CASSLEGSLSYEQYF.

V is TRBV28 and J is TRBJ1-1, with a possible D match to TRBD1 (5 bases). The CDR3 extends over 10 amino acids. CDR1 MDHEN and CDR2 SYDVKM come from the germline V gene. The V end lost 6 bases, the J end lost 11 bases, and 10 bases lay between the germline ends. The CDR3 region has the DNA TGTGCCAGCAGCGACGGGGGGGCTTTCTTT. This sequence encodes CASSDGGAFF.

This chain uses TRBV5-4 with TRBJ1-1; 7 bases map to TRBD1. V lost 5 bases to trimming and J lost 4 bases; unmatched junction nucleotides: 5. From germline, CDR1 is SGHNT and CDR2 YYREEE (reference sequence). CDR3 length: 13 residues. CDR3 protein: CASSLTGTTEAFF. For the CDR3, the DNA is TGTGCCAGCAGTCTGACAGGGACCACTGAAGCTTTCTTT. Drawing the rest from reference TRBV5-4 and TRBJ1-1, the complete variable domain is ETGVTQSPTHLIKTRGQQVTLRCSSQSGHNTVSWYQQALGQGPQFIFQYYREEENGRGNFPPRFSGLQFPNYSSELNVNALELDDSALYLCASSLTGTTEAFFGQGTRLTVV.

The rearrangement links TRBV6-5 to TRBJ1-4; 8 bases align to TRBD1. Trimming removed 5 bases from V and 10 bases from J; junction bases left unmatched: 6. This CDR3 spans 13 amino acids. Germline CDR1 is MNHEY and CDR2 is SVGAGI. The CDR3 bases are TGTGCCAGCAGTGTGAACGACAGGGGAAAACTGTTTTTT. Its protein is CASSVNDRGKLFF.

The chain joins TRBV15 to TRBJ1-2, with unresolved D. Trimming cost V 0 bases and J 2 bases, with 7 bases left between them. The CDR3 runs 14 residues. In germline, CDR1 is LNHNV, CDR2 YYDKDF (reference sequence). In DNA, the CDR3 is TGTGCCACCAGCAGAGAGAACCTAAACTATGGCTACACCTTC. This gives the protein CATSRENLNYGYTF.

V usage is TRBV29-1 and J usage is TRBJ2-5, with 7 bases that match TRBD1. This CDR3 is built from 12 residues. The V segment lost 7 bases and the J segment 5 bases; nucleotides outside the gene matches: 7. Germline V gene data show CDR1 as SQVTM and CDR2 as ANQGSEA. CDR3: CSGGQKGETQYF. Written as DNA, the CDR3 is TGCAGCGGGGGACAGAAGGGGGAGACCCAGTACTTC.

The chain carries TRBV27 and TRBJ1-2, with 9 bases lining up with TRBD1. Germline V gene data show CDR1 as MNHEY and CDR2 as SMNVEV (reference sequence). The J segment lost 8 bases and the V segment lost 8 bases, leaving 18 bases of the junction unmatched. CDR3 length equals 16 residues. The CDR3, as DNA: TGTGCCAGCTATTCAGTTTCCGGGACAGGGACAGGGGGCTACACCTTC. Amino acids: CASYSVSGTGTGGYTF.

This chain links TRBV5-4 with TRBJ2-4, with 7 bases matching TRBD2. This CDR3 is 17 amino acids long. V shed 4 bases, J shed 6 bases, and the junction held 16 bases outside the gene matches. The germline gives CDR1 SGHNT, CDR2 YYREEE (reference sequence). This CDR3 reads CASSKRDRGSGANIQYF. DNA of the CDR3: TGTGCCAGCAGCAAAAGGGACCGTGGCAGCGGGGCAAACATTCAGTACTTC.

The J gene is TRBJ1-2, the V gene TRBV28; weak D call: TRBD1 (6 bases). Deletions cut 6 bases from V and 4 bases from J, with 15 bases between. Germline assignment: CDR1 MDHEN and CDR2 SYDVKM. This CDR3 has 14 amino acids. In nucleotides, the CDR3 is TGTGCCAGCAGCCTTCACAGGGATCCCTATGGCTACACCTTC. Translated, it gives CASSLHRDPYGYTF.

J is TRBJ1-5 and V is TRBV7-2; D remains ambiguous. Trimming removed 5 bases at V and 3 bases at J, with 14 bases between. The germline V gene encodes CDR1 SGHTA and CDR2 FQGNSA. The CDR3 is 15 residues long. The CDR3 DNA reads as TGTGCCAGCAGCAGAACGGACGCATTCAATCAGCCCCAGCATTTT. Translation gives CASSRTDAFNQPQHF.

This clone appeared a few times. The V and J genes are TRBV5-1 and TRBJ1-1, with D possibly TRBD1 on 6 matching bases. Trimming stripped 4 bases from V and 6 bases from J, with 13 bases between. The CDR3 is 13 residues long. Germline values: CDR1 SGHRS, CDR2 YFSETQ. In nucleotides, the CDR3 is TGCGCCAGCAGCCTACAGGGTACAGCTGAAGCTTTCTTT. Amino acids: CASSLQGTAEAFF.

This chain joins TRBV2 and TRBJ2-1; D uncertain. This CDR3 is built from 12 residues. Germline V lookup: CDR1 SNHLY, CDR2 FYNNEI. With 7 bases removed from V and 5 bases from J, the gap between germline ends came to 9 bases. This chain's CDR3 is CASTGGNNEQFF. DNA for the CDR3: TGTGCCAGCACCGGTGGTAACAATGAGCAGTTCTTC.

This sequence joins TRBV5-6 and TRBJ2-1; D gene unclear. The V gene lost 1 base and the J gene lost 7 bases, with 9 bases spanning the gap. Germline assignment: CDR1 SGHDT and CDR2 YYEEEE. The CDR3 totals 13 residues. In nucleotides, the CDR3 is TGTGCCAGCAGCTTGTCTGGGCTTAATGAGCAGTTCTTC. This translates into CASSLSGLNEQFF.

This clone has only one observation. The V and J genes are TRBV7-2 and TRBJ2-3, with D possibly matching TRBD1 (7 bases). V lost 4 bases to trimming and J lost 3 bases, with 14 bases between them. There are 15 residues in the CDR3. The germline CDR1 and CDR2 sequences are SGHTA and FQGNSA. The CDR3: CASSSQGGLTDTQYF. CDR3 in DNA: TGTGCCAGCAGCTCCCAGGGGGGCCTAACAGATACGCAGTATTTT.

The chain couples TRBV19 to TRBJ1-1; 10 bases fit TRBD1. The CDR3 length is 17 residues. The V segment lost 2 bases and the J segment 6 bases; nucleotides outside the gene matches: 12. The germline V gene has CDR1 LNHDA and CDR2 SQIVND (reference sequence). The CDR3 spells CASSIRQGAWSIAEAFF. The CDR3 nucleotides read TGTGCCAGTAGTATACGACAGGGGGCGTGGAGTATCGCTGAAGCTTTCTTT.

This chain uses TRBV6-1 with TRBJ2-1, with 9 nucleotides matching TRBD2. Germline V CDR1 and CDR2: MNHNS, SASEGT. The CDR3 runs 14 residues. The V gene end was trimmed by 7 bases and the J gene end by 4 bases; junction bases not matched to a gene: 5. The CDR3 is CASKLAGEYNEQFF. In DNA, the CDR3 is TGTGCCAGCAAGTTAGCGGGGGAGTACAATGAGCAGTTCTTC.

This clone occurred a few times. The chain links TRBV7-3 to TRBJ1-5, with D hard to call. The V end was cut by 3 bases, the J end by 7 bases, with 10 bases between. This CDR3 has 13 residues. In germline, CDR1 is SGHTA, CDR2 FQGTGA. The CDR3 loop is CASSLGITQPQHF. Written as DNA, the CDR3 is TGTGCCAGCAGCTTGGGCATAACCCAGCCCCAGCATTTT.

This chain connects TRBV6-6 to TRBJ1-2; D remains ambiguous. Trimming took off 6 bases at V and 4 bases at J, with 18 bases between the two ends. Germline loops: CDR1 MNHNY, CDR2 SVGAGI (reference sequence). CDR3 length equals 15 residues. Written as DNA, the CDR3 is TGTGCCAGCAGAGATCAAAGGCAGGCGCCCTATGGCTACACCTTC. Translating it yields CASRDQRQAPYGYTF.

The chain combines TRBV30 with TRBJ2-3; possibly TRBD2 for D (6 bases). The V gene's germline CDR1 is GTSNPN and CDR2 SVGIG (reference sequence). V lost 4 bases, J lost 2 bases, and 10 bases lay in between. There are 13 residues in the CDR3. The chain's CDR3 is CAWKAGPTDTQYF. The CDR3 nucleotides are TGTGCCTGGAAGGCGGGGCCCACAGATACGCAGTATTTT.

The rearrangement uses TRBV4-1 and TRBJ2-3; 11 positions agree with TRBD2. V trimming: 0 bases; J trimming: 4 bases; junction bases outside the gene matches: 3. Germline V CDR1 and CDR2: MGHRA, YSYEKL. This CDR3 spans 16 amino acids. CDR3 sequence: CASSQEELAGADTQYF. CDR3 sequence (DNA): TGCGCCAGCAGCCAAGAAGAACTAGCGGGGGCAGATACGCAGTATTTT.